The 27 T cell receptor beta chains below all came from one sample that was sequenced in a study of Ad26.COV2.S vaccination and SARS-CoV-2 variants. Here immunoSEQ multiplex PCR was the method, and the copy in TCRdb shows in-frame clones only, minus some. The sample includes around 370,000 clones, around 84% of them seen just once. Treatment here: roughly 20 received Ad26.COV2.S at low or high dose, single or two shots; about 5 received placebo; per-sample allocation not given. Day 63 after the first injection of vaccine or placebo was the sampling time. Here the sequenced sample was peripheral blood, taken in a trial of Ad26.COV2.S vaccine versus placebo. The source is a person between 18 and 65 years old who received the Ad26.COV2.S COVID-19 vaccine or a placebo.

The J gene is TRBJ2-1, the V gene TRBV9; 11 bases map to TRBD2. Germline-derived CDR1 and CDR2 are SGDLS and YYNGEE. The V gene end was trimmed by 0 bases and the J gene end by 11 bases; junction bases not matched to a gene: 4. The CDR3 is 14 residues long. CDR3 amino acids: CASSVEGLAEQQFF. The CDR3, as DNA: TGTGCCAGCAGCGTAGAGGGACTAGCGGAACAGCAGTTCTTC.

This chain connects TRBV15 to TRBJ2-3; D may be TRBD1 or TRBD2 (5 bases each). This CDR3 has 17 amino acids. The V and J ends lost 5 bases and 0 bases respectively, with 18 bases between them. The germline V gene encodes CDR1 LNHNV and CDR2 YYDKDF (reference sequence). CDR3 amino acids: CATSHPGGDSSTDTQYF. CDR3 bases: TGTGCCACCAGCCACCCTGGGGGAGATTCTAGCACAGATACGCAGTATTTT.

The V call is TRBV11-2, the J call TRBJ1-3; D call uncertain. Germline V gene data show CDR1 as SGHAT and CDR2 as FQNNGV. The ends were cut back, 4 bases at V and 0 bases at J, with 13 bases in the middle. This CDR3 has 16 amino acids. The CDR3 nucleotides read TGTGCCAGCAGCTCCGGATACACCCGCTCTGGAAACACCATATATTTT. Protein product: CASSSGYTRSGNTIYF.

The J gene is TRBJ2-5, the V gene TRBV7-2; no reliable D call. The germline V and J ends were trimmed by 1 base and 5 bases, with 11 bases remaining between them. The CDR3 is 14 amino acids. Looked up from germline, CDR1 is SGHTA and CDR2 is FQGNSA. The CDR3 here is CASSLVTNGETQYF. The DNA for the CDR3 is TGTGCCAGCAGCTTAGTTACAAACGGGGAGACCCAGTACTTC.

This chain joins TRBV19 and TRBJ1-2; 9 nucleotides align to TRBD1. The CDR3 sequence is 12 residues long. V shed 7 bases, J shed 4 bases, and the junction held 1 base outside the gene matches. Germline V lookup: CDR1 LNHDA, CDR2 SQIVND (reference sequence). The CDR3 nucleotides are TGTGCCAGTATGGACAGGGGCTATGGCTACACCTTC. It codes for CASMDRGYGYTF.

V is TRBV4-3 and J is TRBJ2-1; TRBD1 aligns across 7 bases. Germline CDR1 LGHNA, CDR2 YSLEER. V trimming: 4 bases; J trimming: 3 bases; junction bases outside the gene matches: 9. CDR3 length equals 16 residues. CDR3 coding DNA: TGCGCCAGCAGCCGTCTACCGGGACAGATCTACAATGAGCAGTTCTTC. Its protein product is CASSRLPGQIYNEQFF.

The chain carries TRBV9 and TRBJ2-3; TRBD2 aligns across 9 bases. This CDR3 comprises 16 residues. Germline assignment: CDR1 SGDLS and CDR2 YYNGEE. The J segment lost 5 bases and the V segment lost 0 bases, leaving 7 bases of the junction unmatched. CDR3 nucleotide sequence: TGTGCCAGCAGCGTAGTTGTGGGACTAGCCGGAGATACGCAGTATTTT. This sequence encodes CASSVVVGLAGDTQYF.

This clone is a singleton in its sample. The chain uses TRBV18 and TRBJ2-7, with D tentatively TRBD2 (6 bases). The CDR3 consists of 14 residues. Trimming removed 5 bases from V and 4 bases from J, with 15 bases in between. Germline values: CDR1 KGHSH, CDR2 LQKENI. CDR3 sequence: CASSTGTSSYEQYF. CDR3 in DNA: TGTGCCAGCTCAACTGGGACTTCAAGTTACGAGCAGTACTTC.

A few counts support this clone. V and J are TRBV7-9 and TRBJ1-1; perhaps TRBD1 as D (5 bases). V was cut by 4 bases and J by 5 bases, with 11 bases left in between. The CDR3 loop spans 13 amino acids. Germline-derived CDR1 and CDR2 are SEHNR and FQNEAQ (reference sequence). The CDR3 spells CASSWGEGTEAFF. The DNA of the CDR3 is TGTGCCAGCAGCTGGGGGGAAGGGACTGAAGCTTTCTTT.

This sequence joins TRBV5-8 and TRBJ1-6; no definite D call. CDR1 is SGHTS, CDR2 YDEGEE, per germline. The CDR3 covers 15 residues. Trimming took off 0 bases at V and 10 bases at J, with 14 bases between the two ends. The CDR3 DNA reads TGTGCCAGCAGCTTGGGACGGTGGAGTATCTCACCCCTCCACTTT. Protein: CASSLGRWSISPLHF.

The CDR3 spells CATRLGAAVTYEQYF. In nucleotides, the CDR3 is TGTGCCACCCGCCTGGGGGCAGCTGTCACCTACGAGCAGTACTTC. J is TRBJ2-7 and V is TRBV18; TRBD1 might be the D (6 bases). V was pared by 10 bases and J by 2 bases, with 21 bases between. Germline values: CDR1 KGHSH, CDR2 LQKENI. The CDR3 contains 15 residues.

The rearrangement joins TRBV29-1 to TRBJ1-1, with D possibly being TRBD1 (6 bases). CDR3 length: 14 residues. In germline, CDR1 is SQVTM, CDR2 ANQGSEA. The V end lost 7 bases, the J end lost 8 bases, and 23 bases lay between the germline ends. CDR3 coding DNA: TGCAGCGGCTTGCTACAGGGCCTCCTTGGGGAAGCTTTCTTT. This gives the protein CSGLLQGLLGEAFF.

This chain links TRBV9 with TRBJ2-2; TRBD2 matches 11 bases. The J segment lost 4 bases and the V segment lost 0 bases, leaving 2 bases of the junction unmatched. There are 16 residues in the CDR3. Germline V gene data show CDR1 as SGDLS and CDR2 as YYNGEE. CDR3 sequence reads: CASSVGLAGLTGELFF. The CDR3, as DNA: TGTGCCAGCAGCGTAGGACTAGCGGGACTCACCGGGGAGCTGTTTTTT.

The genes are TRBV19 and TRBJ2-3, with 8 bases fitting TRBD2. The V gene's germline CDR1 is LNHDA and CDR2 SQIVND (reference sequence). The CDR3 contains 15 residues. Trimming cost V 7 bases and J 7 bases; bases outside gene matches: 13. The chain's CDR3 is CASTPGASGYHTQYF. CDR3 bases: TGTGCCAGTACCCCCGGGGCTAGCGGGTACCATACGCAGTATTTT.

The chain combines TRBV9 with TRBJ1-5; TRBD1 is a possible D gene (5 bases). The CDR3 is 17 residues long. Germline loops: CDR1 SGDLS, CDR2 YYNGEE. Trimming removed 1 base from V and 4 bases from J, with 18 bases in between. CDR3 loop: CASSVSRRDPPNQPQHF. In DNA form, the CDR3 reads TGTGCCAGCAGCGTATCTAGGAGGGACCCACCGAATCAGCCCCAGCATTTT.

The chain carries TRBV28 and TRBJ1-1; 10 bases agree with TRBD1. The germline V gene has CDR1 MDHEN and CDR2 SYDVKM. After removal of 4 bases from V and 4 bases from J, the junction contained 9 bases not matched to a gene. The CDR3 contains 16 residues. The CDR3 region has the DNA TGTGCCAGCAGTTCGACAGGGGGCAAGGGGGGCACTGAAGCTTTCTTT. It encodes CASSSTGGKGGTEAFF.

This chain links TRBV15 with TRBJ1-1; a possible D gene is TRBD1 (5 bases). Germline assignment: CDR1 LNHNV and CDR2 YYDKDF (reference sequence). The CDR3 is made up of 14 amino acids. With 5 bases removed from V and 4 bases from J, the gap between germline ends came to 14 bases. The CDR3 spells CATSVQGFGTEAFF. The CDR3 bases are TGTGCCACCAGCGTGCAGGGTTTCGGCACTGAAGCTTTCTTT. Full variable domain (remainder filled in from reference TRBV15 and TRBJ1-1): DAMVIQNPRYQVTQFGKPVTLSCSQTLNHNVMYWYQQKSSQAPKLLFHYYDKDFNNEADTPDNFQSRRPNTSFCFLDIRSPGLGDTAMYLCATSVQGFGTEAFFGQGTRLTVV.

The chain uses TRBV5-4 and TRBJ2-3, with D tentatively TRBD2 (5 bases). The CDR3 covers 14 residues. V shed 3 bases and J shed 6 bases, with 14 bases lying between them. CDR1 is SGHNT and CDR2 is YYREEE in the germline V gene (reference sequence). CDR3 DNA: TGTGCCAGCAGCTCGGACGGGCGCGGGGATACGCAGTATTTT. Its translation is CASSSDGRGDTQYF. The full variable domain, completed using reference TRBV5-4 and TRBJ2-3, is ETGVTQSPTHLIKTRGQQVTLRCSSQSGHNTVSWYQQALGQGPQFIFQYYREEENGRGNFPPRFSGLQFPNYSSELNVNALELDDSALYLCASSSDGRGDTQYFGPGTRLTVL.

V usage is TRBV7-6 and J usage is TRBJ1-2; TRBD1 might be the D (5 bases). The V and J ends lost 5 bases and 4 bases respectively, with 17 bases between them. The V gene's germline CDR1 is SGHVS and CDR2 FNYEAQ. The CDR3 contains 15 residues. The CDR3 is CASSRWGQPGYGYTF. The CDR3 nucleotides are TGTGCCAGCAGCCGATGGGGCCAACCGGGCTATGGCTACACCTTC.

The V gene is TRBV4-1, the J gene TRBJ2-3, with D possibly matching TRBD1 (7 bases). The CDR3 contains 15 residues. CDR1 is MGHRA and CDR2 is YSYEKL in the germline V gene. Between the trimmed V and J ends, which lost 6 bases and 4 bases, there was a span of 17 bases. Here the CDR3 reads CASRDPGQRADTQYF. The CDR3 region has the DNA TGCGCCAGCAGGGACCCGGGACAGCGGGCAGATACGCAGTATTTT.

The J gene is TRBJ2-5, the V gene TRBV5-1; D uncertain. V shed 5 bases and J shed 0 bases, with 11 bases lying between them. CDR1 and CDR2 (germline): SGHRS, YFSETQ. The CDR3 consists of 14 residues. The CDR3, as DNA: TGCGCCAGCAGGCCCGAGACACACCAAGAGACCCAGTACTTC. It yields the protein CASRPETHQETQYF.

This clone was observed many times. V is TRBV7-9 and J is TRBJ2-1; D is possibly TRBD1 (6 bases). V was shortened by 5 bases and J by 11 bases, with 16 bases between the two germline ends. This CDR3 is built from 13 residues. Germline V gene lookup returns CDR1 SEHNR and CDR2 FQNEAQ (reference sequence). In DNA form, the CDR3 reads TGTGCCAGCAGCGACGGCAGGGGTTCTCAGCAGTTCTTC. Amino acids: CASSDGRGSQQFF.

In this sample, this clone turned up once. J is TRBJ2-1 and V is TRBV9; 7 nucleotides agree with TRBD2. The junction had 7 bases not matched to a gene; V was cut back by 6 bases and J by 4 bases. This CDR3 comprises 14 residues. The germline V gene has CDR1 SGDLS and CDR2 YYNGEE. The CDR3 coding sequence is TGTGCCAGCAACGGGGGACTACCTTACAATGAGCAGTTCTTC. It translates to CASNGGLPYNEQFF.

The chain employs TRBV28 and TRBJ2-3, with 9 bases that match TRBD2. The CDR3 is 15 amino acids. CDR1 and CDR2 (germline): MDHEN, SYDVKM. After removal of 5 bases from V and 4 bases from J, the junction contained 7 bases not matched to a gene. DNA of the CDR3: TGTGCCAGCAGTCCGGGCGGGAGGGGCCCAGATACGCAGTATTTT. Residues: CASSPGGRGPDTQYF.

The rearrangement uses TRBV7-8 and TRBJ2-1; D may be TRBD1 (5 bases). V was trimmed by 6 bases and J by 6 bases, leaving 12 bases between them. CDR3 length: 13 residues. The germline CDR1 and CDR2 sequences are SGHVS and FQNEAQ. The CDR3 loop is CASRVGRGNEQFF. The CDR3 nucleotides read TGTGCCAGCAGGGTGGGAAGGGGCAATGAGCAGTTCTTC. Supplemented by reference TRBV7-8 and TRBJ2-1, the full variable domain reads GAGVSQSPRYKVAKRGQDVALRCDPISGHVSLFWYQQALGQGPEFLTYFQNEAQLDKSGLPSDRFFAERPEGSVSTLKIQRTQQEDSAVYLCASRVGRGNEQFFGPGTRLTVL.

The chain is built from TRBV11-2 and TRBJ1-5; D unclear. The CDR3 loop spans 16 amino acids. Germline V gene lookup returns CDR1 SGHAT and CDR2 FQNNGV. Trimming left V 3 bases short and J 0 bases short, with 12 bases between. DNA for the CDR3: TGTGCCAGCAGCTTTAATTACATTTATAGCAATCAGCCCCAGCATTTT. Translating it yields CASSFNYIYSNQPQHF.

This clone was picked up one time. The chain links TRBV19 to TRBJ2-1; a weak D match, TRBD2 (6 bases). Trimming left V 8 bases short and J 0 bases short, with 17 bases between. Germline V gene lookup returns CDR1 LNHDA and CDR2 SQIVND (reference sequence). The CDR3 has 16 amino acids. CDR3 sequence (DNA): TGTGCCAGTGCCGGGGCGGGGTCGAGCTCCTACAATGAGCAGTTCTTC. It translates to CASAGAGSSSYNEQFF.